This T cell receptor (beta chain) was found in a study of cytomegalovirus exposure and HLA in healthy donors. Both 60 Vbeta primers and 13 Jbeta primers went into the PCR. Only in-frame clones appear in the TCRdb table, and some are missing; sequencing was by immunoSEQ multiplex PCR. This sample carries 150,000 to 200,000 clones, approximately 80% of them seen once, and the ten largest clones take about 5.6%. The CDR3 contains 15 residues. J lost 7 bases, V lost 5 bases, and 10 bases had no gene match. The germline gives CDR1 MNHEY, CDR2 SMNVEV (reference sequence). The sequenced sample consisted of PBMCs. The sequence derives from a woman in her thirties in good health and CMV-seropositive. This chain connects TRBV27 to TRBJ1-5; 8 positions agree with TRBD1. CDR3 amino acids: CASSPTTGARQPQHF. CDR3 DNA: TGTGCCAGCAGTCCCACGACAGGGGCACGGCAGCCCCAGCATTTT.